The subject of this entry is one T cell receptor beta chain. The CDR3 is 13 amino acids. Trimming took 1 base from V and 5 from J, leaving 9 bases between them. Per germline, CDR1 LGHNA and CDR2 YSLEER. Generated by immunoSEQ multiplex PCR, the TCRdb table keeps only in-frame clones and is missing some. The table lists around 250,000 clones, 70% of them singletons. The data were taken from a study of cytotoxic CD8 clonotypes in ibrutinib-treated CLL. This chain connects TRBV4-3 to TRBJ2-7, with D maybe TRBD2 (7 bases). The TCR sequence derives from a human donor with chronic lymphocytic leukemia. This sample comprised PBMCs, obtained after 24 months of ibrutinib treatment. The CDR3 DNA sequence: TGCGCCAGCAGCCAAGGGGAGGGGGACGAGCAGTACTTC. Protein: CASSQGEGDEQYF.